This is a list of T cell receptor beta chains from one sample in a study of T cell responses to AZD1222 COVID-19 vaccine. The data were produced by immunoSEQ multiplex PCR, yet TCRdb's version contains in-frame clones alone and is incomplete. This table holds approximately 110,000 clones, approximately 85% found once. Source: peripheral blood, taken 28 days after the second AZD1222 dose. All receptors come from an adult who received the AZD1222 COVID-19 vaccine. Each CDR3 is given with its conserved first and last residue. The D gene is left open where the match is weak.

d_gene,v_gene,j_gene,CDR3aa,CDR3nt
-,TRBV5-4,TRBJ2-7,CASSLYGAYEQYF,TGTGCCAGCAGCTTGTACGGGGCCTACGAGCAGTACTTC
TRBD1,TRBV2,TRBJ2-4,CASSEGTAKNIQYF,TGTGCCAGCAGTGAGGGGACAGCGAAAAACATTCAGTACTTC
-,TRBV4-1,TRBJ2-2,CASSQASEPGIGELFF,TGCGCCAGCAGCCAAGCGTCGGAGCCAGGCATCGGGGAGCTGTTTTTT
-,TRBV5-4,TRBJ2-7,CASSLGHPSSYEQYF,TGTGCCAGCAGCTTGGGGCACCCGAGCTCCTACGAGCAGTACTTC
TRBD1,TRBV28,TRBJ1-2,CASTQQGGGGYTF,TGTGCCAGCACCCAACAGGGAGGGGGCGGCTACACCTTC
TRBD1,TRBV24-1,TRBJ2-7,CATSDSGQTSEQYF,TGTGCCACCAGTGATTCGGGACAGACCTCTGAGCAGTACTTC
TRBD2,TRBV7-8,TRBJ2-3,CASSLNLAGGLEDTQYF,TGTGCCAGCAGCTTAAATCTAGCGGGGGGGCTTGAGGATACGCAGTATTTT
TRBD1,TRBV7-9,TRBJ1-4,CASSPGQGFGEKLFF,TGTGCCAGCAGCCCGGGACAGGGGTTTGGAGAAAAACTGTTTTTT
-,TRBV28,TRBJ2-1,CASSLHPLSSSYNEQFF,TGTGCCAGCAGTTTGCATCCTCTCAGTAGCTCCTACAATGAGCAGTTCTTC
-,TRBV9,TRBJ2-5,CASSLLGADRETQYF,TGTGCCAGCAGCCTTCTTGGGGCCGACCGAGAGACCCAGTACTTC
-,TRBV28,TRBJ2-5,CASRDVDGRSQETQYF,TGTGCCAGCAGGGATGTGGACGGTCGCTCCCAAGAGACCCAGTACTTC
-,TRBV23-1,TRBJ2-2,CASKPGTHGPGELFF,TGCGCCAGCAAACCCGGGACCCACGGCCCCGGGGAGCTGTTTTTT
-,TRBV6-1,TRBJ1-2,CASRESRAPGGYTF,TGTGCCAGCAGAGAGAGCAGGGCTCCGGGTGGCTACACCTTC
-,TRBV30,TRBJ1-3,CAWSGGGSAGNTIYF,TGTGCCTGGAGTGGTGGGGGATCCGCTGGAAACACCATATATTTT